The 2 T cell receptor beta chains listed next were all sequenced from one sample in a study of neoadjuvant anti-PD-1 for oral cavity cancer. Profiling relied on immunoSEQ multiplex PCR, and the TCRdb table lists in-frame clones only, not all of them. The sample has more than 8,000 clones; approximately 64% are singletons. Time point meaning: after neoadjuvant nivolumab, at surgical resection. The sequenced sample was PBMCs, obtained after nivolumab (anti-PD-1) treatment. These receptors all stem from a person aged 40 to 85 with oral cavity squamous cell carcinoma.

The J gene is TRBJ2-1, the V gene TRBV28; TRBD1 matches at 7 bases. The junction had 13 bases not matched to a gene; V was cut back by 6 bases and J by 5 bases. Germline V lookup: CDR1 MDHEN, CDR2 SYDVKM. The CDR3 loop spans 16 amino acids. This CDR3 reads CASRSTPGTAHNEQFF. CDR3 coding DNA: TGTGCCAGCAGGTCTACCCCCGGGACAGCCCACAATGAGCAGTTCTTC.

This clone was seen a few times. This chain uses TRBV14 with TRBJ1-1; D uncertain. This CDR3 is built from 13 residues. V gave up 4 bases and J gave up 6 bases, with 12 bases separating them. Germline values: CDR1 SGHDN, CDR2 FVKESK. CDR3 sequence (DNA): TGTGCCAGCAGCCTGCAAATGGGCGCTGAAGCTTTCTTT. Residues: CASSLQMGAEAFF.